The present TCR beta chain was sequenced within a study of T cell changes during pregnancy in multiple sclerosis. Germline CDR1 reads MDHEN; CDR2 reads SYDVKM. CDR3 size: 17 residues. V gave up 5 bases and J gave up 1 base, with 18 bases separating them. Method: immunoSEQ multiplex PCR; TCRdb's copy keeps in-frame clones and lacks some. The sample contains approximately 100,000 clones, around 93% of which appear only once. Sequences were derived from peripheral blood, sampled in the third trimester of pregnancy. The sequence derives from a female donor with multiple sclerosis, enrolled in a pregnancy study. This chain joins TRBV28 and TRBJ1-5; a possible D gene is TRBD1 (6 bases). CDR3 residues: CASSPQGPGRSNQPQHF. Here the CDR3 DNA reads TGTGCCAGCAGTCCACAGGGTCCGGGGAGAAGCAATCAGCCCCAGCATTTT.